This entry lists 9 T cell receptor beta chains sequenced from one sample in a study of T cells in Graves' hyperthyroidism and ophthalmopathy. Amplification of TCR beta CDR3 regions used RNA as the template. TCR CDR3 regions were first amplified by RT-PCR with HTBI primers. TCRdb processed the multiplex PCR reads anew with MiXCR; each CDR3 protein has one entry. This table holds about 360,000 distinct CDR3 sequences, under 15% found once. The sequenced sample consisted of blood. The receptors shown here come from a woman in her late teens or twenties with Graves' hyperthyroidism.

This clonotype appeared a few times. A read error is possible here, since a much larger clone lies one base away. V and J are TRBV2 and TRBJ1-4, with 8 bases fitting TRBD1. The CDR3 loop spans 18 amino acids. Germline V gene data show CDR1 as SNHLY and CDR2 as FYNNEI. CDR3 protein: CAGSEEDRVKTTNEKLFF. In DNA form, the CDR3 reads TGTGCCGGCAGTGAAGAGGACAGGGTGAAGACAACTAATGAAAAACTGTTTTTT.

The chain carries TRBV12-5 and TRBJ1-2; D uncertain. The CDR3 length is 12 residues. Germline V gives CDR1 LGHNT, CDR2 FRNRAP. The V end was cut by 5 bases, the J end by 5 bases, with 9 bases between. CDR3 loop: CASGTDSYGYTF. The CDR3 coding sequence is TGTGCTAGTGGTACCGATTCGTATGGCTACACCTTC.

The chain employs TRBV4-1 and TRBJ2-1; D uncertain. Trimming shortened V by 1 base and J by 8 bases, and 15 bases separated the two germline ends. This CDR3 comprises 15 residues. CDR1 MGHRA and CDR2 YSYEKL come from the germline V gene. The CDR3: CASSQGMLIGDEQFF. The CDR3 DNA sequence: TGCGCCAGCAGCCAAGGGATGTTGATCGGCGATGAGCAGTTCTTC.

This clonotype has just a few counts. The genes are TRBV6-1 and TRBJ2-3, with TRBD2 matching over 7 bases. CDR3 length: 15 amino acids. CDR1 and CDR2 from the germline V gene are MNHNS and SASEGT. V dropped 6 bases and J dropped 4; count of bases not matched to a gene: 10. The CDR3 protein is CASSFVRGVPDTQYF. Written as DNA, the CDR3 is TGTGCCAGCAGCTTCGTACGGGGGGTGCCAGATACGCAGTATTTT.

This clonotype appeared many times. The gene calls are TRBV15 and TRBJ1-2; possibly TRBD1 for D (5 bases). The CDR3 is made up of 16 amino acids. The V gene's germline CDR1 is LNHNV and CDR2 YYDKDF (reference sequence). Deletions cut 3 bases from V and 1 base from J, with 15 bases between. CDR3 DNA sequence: TGTGCCACCAGCAGCCCCCAGGGCCCTGTTAACTATGGCTACACCTTC. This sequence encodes CATSSPQGPVNYGYTF. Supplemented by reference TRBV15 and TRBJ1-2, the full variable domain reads DAMVIQNPRYQVTQFGKPVTLSCSQTLNHNVMYWYQQKSSQAPKLLFHYYDKDFNNEADTPDNFQSRRPNTSFCFLDIRSPGLGDTAMYLCATSSPQGPVNYGYTFGSGTRLTVV.

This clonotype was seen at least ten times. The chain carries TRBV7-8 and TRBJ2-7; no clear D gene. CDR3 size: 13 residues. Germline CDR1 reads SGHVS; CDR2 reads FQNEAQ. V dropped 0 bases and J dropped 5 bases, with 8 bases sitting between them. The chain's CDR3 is CASSLAGRHEQYF. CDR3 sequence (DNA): TGTGCCAGCAGCTTAGCAGGGCGTCACGAGCAGTACTTC.

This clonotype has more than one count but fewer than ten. The DNA of the CDR3 is TGTGCCAGCAGCGAATATGGACAGAATGCTATCCGCGGTGGCTACACCTTC. Amino acids: CASSEYGQNAIRGGYTF. The chain employs TRBV5-4 and TRBJ1-2; possible D gene TRBD1, 6 bases. This CDR3 is 17 amino acids long. V gave up 4 bases and J gave up 7 bases, with 26 bases separating them. In germline, CDR1 is SGHNT, CDR2 YYREEE (reference sequence).

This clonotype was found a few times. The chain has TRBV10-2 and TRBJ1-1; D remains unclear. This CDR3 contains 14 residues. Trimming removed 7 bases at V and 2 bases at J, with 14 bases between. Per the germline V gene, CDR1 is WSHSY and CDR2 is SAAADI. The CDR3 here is CASITGGPNTEAFF. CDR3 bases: TGCGCCAGCATCACGGGAGGGCCCAACACTGAAGCTTTCTTT.

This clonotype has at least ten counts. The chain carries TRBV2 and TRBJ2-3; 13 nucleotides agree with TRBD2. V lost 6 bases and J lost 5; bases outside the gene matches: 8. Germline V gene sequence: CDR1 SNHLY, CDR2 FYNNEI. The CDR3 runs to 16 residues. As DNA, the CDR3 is TGTGCCAGCAGACCCGGACTAGCGGGAGCGGTAGATACGCAGTATTTT. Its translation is CASRPGLAGAVDTQYF.